The clone carrying this TCR beta chain was found a few times. Investigators reverse transcribed all isolated RNA, so they sequenced expressed TCRB transcripts. An average of approximately 4 million reads was obtained for naive, central memory and regulatory T cell samples. The repertoire was sequenced with immunoSEQ multiplex PCR; TCRdb's copy has only in-frame clones and lacks some. The table includes 250,000 to 350,000 clones, 14% detected once. The data belong to a study of beta chain features in type 1 diabetes. Germline V gene data show CDR1 as LGHNT and CDR2 as FRNRAP. This CDR3 spans 14 amino acids. The V and J ends lost 3 bases and 1 base respectively, with 9 bases between them.

The TCR was taken from a man aged 30 to 45 in good health. This chain uses TRBV12-5 with TRBJ1-1; D might be TRBD1 (6 bases). The sample consisted of central memory CD4+ T cells from blood. CDR3 protein: CASGLGGQNTEAFF. The CDR3 DNA sequence: TGTGCTAGTGGTTTAGGGGGACAGAACACTGAAGCTTTCTTT.